The entry that follows covers one T cell receptor (beta chain) sequence. This sample is drawn from a study of technical replicates of blood from a few donors. Clones were sequenced by immunoSEQ multiplex PCR, and TCRdb holds only the in-frame ones, with some missing. The sample lists 72,000 or so clones, about nine tenths seen once, with 0.42% in the top ten. The CDR3 length is 15 residues. V shed 6 bases and J 1 base; nucleotides not matched to a gene: 6. The germline gives CDR1 MNHNS, CDR2 SASEGT. The chain links TRBV6-1 to TRBJ2-4; 7 nucleotides agree with TRBD2. The TCR sequence derives from a human donor in good health. The sequencing input was T cells isolated from PBMCs. The CDR3 sequence: CASRALALAKNIQYF. The CDR3 bases are TGTGCCAGCAGAGCACTAGCGCTCGCCAAAAACATTCAGTACTTC.